In this sample, the clone carrying this TCR beta chain turned up many times. Its antigen is unidentified. The data were obtained in a study of response to subunit inactivated influenza vaccine. Overall study results and limits: Few additional T cells are recruited per seasonal influenza vaccination, authors suggested.

TCRdb re-derived calls from the RT-PCR reads in MiXCR, one entry per CDR3 protein. The data hold 150,000 to 200,000 distinct CDR3 sequences, with around 9.9% observed a single time. The CDR3 is made up of 11 amino acids. Germline V gene lookup returns CDR1 DFQATT and CDR2 SNEGSKA (reference sequence). The clonotype originates from a man in his fifties who received an inactivated influenza vaccine. Source: non-naive T cells sorted from PBMCs, taken 40 to 50 days after vaccination. The rearrangement links TRBV20-1 to TRBJ2-1, with 7 positions matching TRBD2. CDR3 sequence (DNA): TGCAGCGGGTATAGCGGGAATGAGCAGTTCTTC. Encoded protein: CSGYSGNEQFF.